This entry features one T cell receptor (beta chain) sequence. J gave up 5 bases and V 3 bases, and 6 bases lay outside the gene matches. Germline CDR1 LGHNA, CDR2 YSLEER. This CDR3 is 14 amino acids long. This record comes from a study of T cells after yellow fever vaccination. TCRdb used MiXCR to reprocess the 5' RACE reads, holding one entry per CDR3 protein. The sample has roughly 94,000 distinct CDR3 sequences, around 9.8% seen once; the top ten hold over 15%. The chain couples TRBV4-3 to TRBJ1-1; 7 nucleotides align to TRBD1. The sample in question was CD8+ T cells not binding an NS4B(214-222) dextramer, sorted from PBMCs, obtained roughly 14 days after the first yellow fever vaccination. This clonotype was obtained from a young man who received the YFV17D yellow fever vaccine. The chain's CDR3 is CASSQYRGGTEAFF. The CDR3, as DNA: TGCGCCAGCAGCCAGTACAGGGGTGGGACTGAAGCTTTCTTT.